This T cell receptor delta chain was sequenced in a study of delta chains in infants with herpesvirus infections (dated by TCRdb to 2021 to 2023). Study-wide context: A Ugandan infant birth cohort was prospectively followed from birth to characterize gammadelta T cell responses to primary cytomegalovirus (CMV) infection. From PBMC, gammadelta TCRs were sequenced for around 19 CMV-infected infants (one congenitally infected) and seven to nine CMV-uninfected infants who had sufficient sample available. The previously published Belgian fetal and cord blood gammadelta TCR data were not generated in this cohort and were added only for comparison. Infant blood samples were grouped into approximate age categories of 1.5, 4, 8 and 12 months. The study looked for a public fetal Vdelta1/Vgamma8 gammadelta TCR clonotype in infants infected with CMV after birth.

General conclusions and limits of the study: The public clonotype might still be present below the detection limit in CMV-uninfected infants. Of under 20 CMV-infected infants, several carried the public Vdelta1 clonotype: the congenitally infected infant plus three who were infected postnatally before 120 days of age. Within Vdelta1 cells, the frequency of the public clonotype appeared to be inversely correlated with age at infection and to decay rapidly, seemingly not persisting past roughly two months. The authors noted a small sample size and no race- or environment-matched controls, since nearly all Ugandans acquire CMV before adulthood. Detection of the public clonotype was limited to the first time point after infection, and the public clonotype was not found in uninfected infants or in infants infected after 120 days.

Measured from the cysteine to the phenylalanine, the CDR3 is 18 residues long. Kept here is only the CDR3 DNA, which spans 54 bases and is read in frame from base 1. CDR1 and CDR2 (GEAIGNYY, EKD) derive from the germline V gene. Unmatched junction bases come to 7, with V trimmed by 1 base and J by 5 bases. In its sample, this clone was seen a few times. Its antigen target is currently unknown. A far larger clone is one base from this, pointing to a likely read error. Infants were enrolled after their mothers, pregnant women receiving prenatal care in Kampala, Uganda, were recruited, and documentation of maternal HIV status was required. Home visits to families took place weekly, and collection of infant clinical information, oral swabs and peripheral blood began at 6 weeks of age and was repeated every 4 months after that. After blood was collected in heparin tubes, PBMC were isolated using Ficoll-Paque density gradient centrifugation and then cryopreserved.

The library was generated by RT-PCR. TCR cDNA was generated by reverse transcription of PBMC RNA with SuperScript II and gamma-chain- and delta-chain-specific primers. The cDNA was purified with AMPure XP beads, then amplified and indexed with Illumina adapters using the Nextera XT Index Kit. gammadelta TCR libraries were sequenced on an Illumina MiSeq with a V2 300-cycle kit. The authors' pipeline ran thus. Using MiXCR v2.1.12, CDR3 sequences were assembled, and reads were mapped onto D, J and V genes obtained from GenBank. VDJtools v1.2.1 was used to carry out repertoire analyses of the CDR3 clonotypes. With CATT, TCRdb called clones again from the public reads; duplicate DNA rows were later joined. None of the V and J calls come from the authors' own analysis; TCRdb made them. Counted in this sample were fewer than 500 delta-chain clones; 20% of them appeared once. Clones ranked in the top ten supply 15% of the sample.

This sequence uses TRDV2 and TRDJ3, and TRDD3 aligns with 10 junction nucleotides. This receptor was taken from a human donor who was a Ugandan infant, either HIV-exposed or HIV-unexposed (not recorded which). The sample here was peripheral blood, taken at time point 1 of longitudinal follow-up. The CDR3 in this case is CACDTGGYRSRDTRQMFF. The DNA sequence is TGTGCCTGTGACACTGGGGGATACAGGTCCCGGGACACCCGACAGATGTTTTTC.